The clone carrying this T cell receptor beta chain was seen a handful of times. What it recognizes is unknown. The germline gives CDR1 DFQATT, CDR2 SNEGSKA (reference sequence). CDR3 size: 16 residues. Trimming removed 3 bases at V and 7 bases at J, with 22 bases between. This record belongs to a study of vaccination and CD4 T cells after COVID-19. Via MiXCR, TCRdb re-called the PCR reads, giving one row per CDR3 protein. The sample includes about 20,000 distinct CDR3 sequences, about three fifths of them seen just once. Overall study results and limits: Spike mono-reactivity was shown by 304 of 307 vaccine-specific clones in convalescent patients.

The chain joins TRBV20-1 to TRBJ1-5, with a tentative D call TRBD1 (6 bases). The source material was CD4+ T cells from blood, sampled after SARS-CoV-2 vaccination. This sequence originates from a human donor who had recovered from COVID-19. CDR3 residues: CSASGNRGAPDQPQHF. For the CDR3, the DNA is TGCAGTGCTAGTGGCAATAGGGGGGCCCCGGACCAGCCCCAGCATTTT.